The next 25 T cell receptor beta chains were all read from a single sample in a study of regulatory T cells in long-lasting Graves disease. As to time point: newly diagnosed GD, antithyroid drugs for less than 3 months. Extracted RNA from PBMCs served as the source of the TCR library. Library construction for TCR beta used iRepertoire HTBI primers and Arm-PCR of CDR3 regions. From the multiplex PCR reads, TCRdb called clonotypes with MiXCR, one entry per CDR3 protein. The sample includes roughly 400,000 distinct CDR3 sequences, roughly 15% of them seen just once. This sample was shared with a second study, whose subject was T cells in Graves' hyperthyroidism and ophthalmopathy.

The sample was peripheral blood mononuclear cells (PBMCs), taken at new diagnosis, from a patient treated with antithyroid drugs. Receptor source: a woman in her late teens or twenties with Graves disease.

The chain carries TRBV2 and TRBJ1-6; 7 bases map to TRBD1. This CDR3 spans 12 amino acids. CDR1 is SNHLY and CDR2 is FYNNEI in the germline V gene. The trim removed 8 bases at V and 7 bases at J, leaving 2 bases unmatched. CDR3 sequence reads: CASGTANSPLHF. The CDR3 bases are TGTGCCAGCGGGACAGCGAATTCACCCCTCCACTTT.

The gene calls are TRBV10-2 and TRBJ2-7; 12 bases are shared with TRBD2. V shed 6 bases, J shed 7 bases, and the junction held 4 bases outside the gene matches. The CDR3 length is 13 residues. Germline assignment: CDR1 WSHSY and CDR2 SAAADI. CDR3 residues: CASRLAGGNEQYF. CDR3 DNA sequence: TGCGCCAGCAGACTAGCGGGAGGCAATGAGCAGTACTTC.

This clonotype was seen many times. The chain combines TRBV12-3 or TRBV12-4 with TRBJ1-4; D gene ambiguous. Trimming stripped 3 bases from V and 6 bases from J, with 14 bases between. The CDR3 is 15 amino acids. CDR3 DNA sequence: TGTGCCAGCAGTTTTAGGTCGGCACCAGATGAAAAACTGTTTTTT. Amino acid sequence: CASSFRSAPDEKLFF.

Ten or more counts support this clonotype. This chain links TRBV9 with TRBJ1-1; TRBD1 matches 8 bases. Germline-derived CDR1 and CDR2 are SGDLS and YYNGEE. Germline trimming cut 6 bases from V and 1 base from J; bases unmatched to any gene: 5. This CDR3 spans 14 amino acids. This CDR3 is CASNQGAENTEAFF. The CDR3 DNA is TGTGCCAGCAATCAGGGGGCCGAGAACACTGAAGCTTTCTTT. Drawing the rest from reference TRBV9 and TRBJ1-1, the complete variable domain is DSGVTQTPKHLITATGQRVTLRCSPRSGDLSVYWYQQSLDQGLQFLIQYYNGEERAKGNILERFSAQQFPDLHSELNLSSLELGDSALYFCASNQGAENTEAFFGQGTRLTVV.

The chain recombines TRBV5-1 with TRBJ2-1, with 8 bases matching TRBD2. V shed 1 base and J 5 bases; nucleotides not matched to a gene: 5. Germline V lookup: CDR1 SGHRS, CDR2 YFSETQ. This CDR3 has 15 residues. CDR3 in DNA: TGCGCCAGCAGCTTGACGGGAGGGCCTGACAATGAGCAGTTCTTC. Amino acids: CASSLTGGPDNEQFF.

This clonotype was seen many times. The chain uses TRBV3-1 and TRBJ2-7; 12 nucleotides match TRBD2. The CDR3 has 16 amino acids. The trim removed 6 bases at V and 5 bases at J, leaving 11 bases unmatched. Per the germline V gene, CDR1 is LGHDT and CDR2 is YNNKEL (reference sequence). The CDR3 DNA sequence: TGTGCCAGCAGTGTACTTCTAGCGGGAGGGCCCGACGAGCAGTACTTC. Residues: CASSVLLAGGPDEQYF.

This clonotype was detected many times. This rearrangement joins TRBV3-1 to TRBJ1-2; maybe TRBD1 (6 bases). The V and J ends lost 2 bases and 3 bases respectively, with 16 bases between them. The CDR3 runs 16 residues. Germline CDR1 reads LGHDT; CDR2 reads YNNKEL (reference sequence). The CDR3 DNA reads TGTGCCAGCAGCCAAAGAGCGGGGGCAAGTGACTATGGCTACACCTTC. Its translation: CASSQRAGASDYGYTF. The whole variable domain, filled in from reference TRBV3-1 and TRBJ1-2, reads DTAVSQTPKYLVTQMGNDKSIKCEQNLGHDTMYWYKQDSKKFLKIMFSYNNKELIINETVPNRFSPKSPDKAHLNLHINSLELGDSAVYFCASSQRAGASDYGYTFGSGTRLTVV.

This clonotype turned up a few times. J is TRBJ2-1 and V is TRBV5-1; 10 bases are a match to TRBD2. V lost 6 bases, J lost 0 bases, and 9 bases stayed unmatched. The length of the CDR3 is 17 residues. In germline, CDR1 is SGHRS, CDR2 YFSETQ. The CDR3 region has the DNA TGCGCCAGCAATTCAAGAGGACTAGCGGTCTCCTACAATGAGCAGTTCTTC. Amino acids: CASNSRGLAVSYNEQFF.

The CDR3 loop is CASSLSLAGGISREQYF. The CDR3 bases are TGTGCCAGCAGCTTGAGTTTGGCGGGAGGAATAAGTCGCGAGCAGTACTTC. The rearrangement joins TRBV7-9 to TRBJ2-7; 8 bases match TRBD2. CDR3 length: 17 amino acids. From germline, CDR1 is SEHNR and CDR2 FQNEAQ (reference sequence). The V segment lost 3 bases and the J segment 6 bases; nucleotides outside the gene matches: 16.

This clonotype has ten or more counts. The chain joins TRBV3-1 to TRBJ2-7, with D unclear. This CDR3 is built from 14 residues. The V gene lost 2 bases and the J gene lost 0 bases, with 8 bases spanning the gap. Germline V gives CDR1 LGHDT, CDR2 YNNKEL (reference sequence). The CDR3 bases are TGTGCCAGCAGCCAATATGACGGCTCCTACGAGCAGTACTTC. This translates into CASSQYDGSYEQYF.

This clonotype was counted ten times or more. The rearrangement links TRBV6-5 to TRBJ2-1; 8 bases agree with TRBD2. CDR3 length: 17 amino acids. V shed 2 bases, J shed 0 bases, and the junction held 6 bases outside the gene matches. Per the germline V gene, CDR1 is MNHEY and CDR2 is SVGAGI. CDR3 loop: CASSYGLGTSSYNEQFF. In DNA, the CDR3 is TGTGCCAGCAGTTACGGGTTGGGGACTAGCTCCTACAATGAGCAGTTCTTC.

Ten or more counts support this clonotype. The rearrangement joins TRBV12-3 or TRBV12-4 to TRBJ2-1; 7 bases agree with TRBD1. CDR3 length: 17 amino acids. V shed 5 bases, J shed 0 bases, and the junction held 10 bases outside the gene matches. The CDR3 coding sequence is TGTGCCAGCAGTCCGCGACAGGGCCAGAGCTCCTACAATGAGCAGTTCTTC. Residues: CASSPRQGQSSYNEQFF.

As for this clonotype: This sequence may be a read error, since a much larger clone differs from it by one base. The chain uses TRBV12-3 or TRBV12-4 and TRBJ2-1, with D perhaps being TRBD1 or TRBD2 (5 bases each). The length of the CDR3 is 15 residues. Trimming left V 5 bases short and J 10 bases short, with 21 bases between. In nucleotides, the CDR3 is TGTGCCAGCAGTCAGAGCGGACCGCAGTGGGGCGAGCAGTTCTTC. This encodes CASSQSGPQWGEQFF.

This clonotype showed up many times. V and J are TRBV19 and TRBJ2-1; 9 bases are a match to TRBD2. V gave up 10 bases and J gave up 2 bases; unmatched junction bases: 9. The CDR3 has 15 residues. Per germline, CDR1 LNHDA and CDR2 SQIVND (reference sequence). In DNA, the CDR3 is TGTGCCACCCAAGTGGTAGCGGGAGCCTACAATGAGCAGTTCTTC. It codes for CATQVVAGAYNEQFF. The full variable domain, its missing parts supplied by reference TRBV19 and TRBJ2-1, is DGGITQSPKYLFRKEGQNVTLSCEQNLNHDAMYWYRQDPGQGLRLIYYSQIVNDFQKGDIAEGYSVSREKKESFPLTVTSAQKNPTAFYLCATQVVAGAYNEQFFGPGTRLTVL.

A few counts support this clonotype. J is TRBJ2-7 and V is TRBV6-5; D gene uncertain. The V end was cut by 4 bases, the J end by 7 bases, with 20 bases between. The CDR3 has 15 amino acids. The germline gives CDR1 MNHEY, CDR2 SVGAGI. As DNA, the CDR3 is TGTGCCAGCAGTTCGGTTGAAACTACGGGCAGAGAGCAGTACTTC. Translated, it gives CASSSVETTGREQYF.

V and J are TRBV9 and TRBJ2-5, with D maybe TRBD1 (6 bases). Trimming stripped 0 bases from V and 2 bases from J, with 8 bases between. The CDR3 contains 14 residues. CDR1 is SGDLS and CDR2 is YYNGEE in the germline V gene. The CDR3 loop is CASSVAGVQETQYF. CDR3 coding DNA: TGTGCCAGCAGCGTAGCAGGGGTTCAAGAGACCCAGTACTTC.

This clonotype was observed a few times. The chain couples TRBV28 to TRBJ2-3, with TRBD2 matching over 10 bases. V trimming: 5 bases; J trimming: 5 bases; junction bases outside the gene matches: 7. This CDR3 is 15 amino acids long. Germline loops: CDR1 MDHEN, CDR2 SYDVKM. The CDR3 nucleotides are TGTGCCAGCAGTCAACTAGCGGGATCGGTAGATACGCAGTATTTT. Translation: CASSQLAGSVDTQYF. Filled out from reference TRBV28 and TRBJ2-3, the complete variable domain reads DVKVTQSSRYLVKRTGEKVFLECVQDMDHENMFWYRQDPGLGLRLIYFSYDVKMKEKGDIPEGYSVSREKKERFSLILESASTNQTSMYLCASSQLAGSVDTQYFGPGTRLTVL.

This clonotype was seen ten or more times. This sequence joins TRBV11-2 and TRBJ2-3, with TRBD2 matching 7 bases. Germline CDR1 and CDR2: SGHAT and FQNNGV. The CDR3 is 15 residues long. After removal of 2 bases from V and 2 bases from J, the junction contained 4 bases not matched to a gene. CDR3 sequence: CASSLRLADTDTQYF. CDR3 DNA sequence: TGTGCCAGCAGCTTAAGGCTAGCGGACACAGATACGCAGTATTTT.

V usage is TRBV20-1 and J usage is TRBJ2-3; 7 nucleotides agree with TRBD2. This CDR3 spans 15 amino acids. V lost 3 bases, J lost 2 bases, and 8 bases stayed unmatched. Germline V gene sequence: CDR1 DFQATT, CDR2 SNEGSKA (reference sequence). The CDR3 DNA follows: TGCAGTGCTAGTCGGTCTAGCGGTAACACAGATACGCAGTATTTT. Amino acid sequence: CSASRSSGNTDTQYF.

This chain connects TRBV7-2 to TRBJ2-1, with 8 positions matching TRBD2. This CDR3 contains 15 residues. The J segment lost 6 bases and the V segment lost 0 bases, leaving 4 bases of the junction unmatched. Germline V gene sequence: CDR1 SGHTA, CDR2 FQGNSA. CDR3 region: CASSLAAGVPNEQFF. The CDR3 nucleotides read TGTGCCAGCAGCTTAGCAGCGGGAGTACCCAATGAGCAGTTCTTC.

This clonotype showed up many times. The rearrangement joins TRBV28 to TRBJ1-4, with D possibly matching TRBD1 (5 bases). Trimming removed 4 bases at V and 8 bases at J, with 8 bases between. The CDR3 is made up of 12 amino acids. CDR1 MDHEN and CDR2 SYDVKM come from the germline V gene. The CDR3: CASSSRTEKLFF. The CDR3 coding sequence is TGTGCCAGCAGTTCTAGGACAGAAAAACTGTTTTTT.

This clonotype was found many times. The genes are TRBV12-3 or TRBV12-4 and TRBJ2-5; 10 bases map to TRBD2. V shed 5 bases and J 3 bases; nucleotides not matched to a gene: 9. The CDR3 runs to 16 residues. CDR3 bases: TGTGCCAGCAGTCCCGGACTAGCGGTCCCCAAAGAGACCCAGTACTTC. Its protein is CASSPGLAVPKETQYF.

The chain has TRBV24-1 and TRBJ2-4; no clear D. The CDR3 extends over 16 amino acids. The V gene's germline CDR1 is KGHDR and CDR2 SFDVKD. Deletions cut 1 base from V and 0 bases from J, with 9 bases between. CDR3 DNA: TGTGCCACCAGTGATTTCGTAAAGGCAGCCAAAAACATTCAGTACTTC. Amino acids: CATSDFVKAAKNIQYF.

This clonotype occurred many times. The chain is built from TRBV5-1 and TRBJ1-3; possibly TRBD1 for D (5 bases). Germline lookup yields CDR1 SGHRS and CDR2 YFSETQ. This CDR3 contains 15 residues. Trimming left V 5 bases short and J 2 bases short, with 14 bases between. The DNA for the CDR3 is TGCGCCAGCAGTATAGGGGTAGTGGCTGGAAACACCATATATTTT. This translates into CASSIGVVAGNTIYF.

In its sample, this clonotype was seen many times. The CDR3 protein is CASSQGYSQAEQFF. The CDR3 coding sequence is TGTGCCAGCAGCCAAGGATACTCACAGGCTGAGCAGTTCTTC. This sequence joins TRBV3-1 and TRBJ2-1, with D possibly TRBD1 on 5 matching bases. This CDR3 is 14 amino acids long. Germline CDR1 is LGHDT and CDR2 is YNNKEL (reference sequence). V lost 1 base and J lost 9, with 13 bases in between.